This TCR beta chain was observed in a study of shared clonotypes between healthy human individuals. All of the donors resided in Nashville, Tennessee, and each was a Caucasian adult. This table comes from immunoSEQ multiplex PCR, and its TCRdb copy is limited to in-frame clones, with some not included. The table includes about 2.4 million clones, roughly 93% detected once. Germline CDR1 and CDR2: SGHVS and FQNEAQ. The CDR3 loop spans 19 amino acids. The rearrangement joins TRBV7-8 to TRBJ2-5; TRBD2 aligns across 8 bases. The J call may be mistaken, given a closer DNA end match to TRBJ2-7. The TCR originated in a man younger than 35 in good health. Some clones in this sample may be carry-over from other donors' samples. Specimen: naive CD4+ T cells from PBMCs. The subset: CD45RA+ positively selected. The CDR3 region is CASSLPVRAGDPNLYEQYF. In nucleotides, the CDR3 is TGTGCCAGCAGCTTACCTGTACGAGCGGGGGACCCGAACCTCTACGAGCAGTACTTC.